A single sample is the source of the 24 T cell receptor beta chains below, sequenced in a study of cytomegalovirus exposure and HLA in healthy donors. Amplification used 60 Vbeta primers and 13 Jbeta primers. Assay: immunoSEQ multiplex PCR; the TCRdb copy retains only in-frame clones and omits some. This sample yields some 130,000 clones, of which 79% are seen a single time; about 1.1% belongs to the top ten. Sequences were obtained from PBMCs. The receptors were sampled from a male donor in good health and CMV-seronegative.

Only a few counts were recorded for this clone. The chain couples TRBV7-9 to TRBJ2-7; weak D call: TRBD1 (6 bases). V lost 5 bases and J 0 bases, leaving 11 bases between the germline ends. Germline-derived CDR1 and CDR2 are SEHNR and FQNEAQ (reference sequence). The CDR3 sequence is 14 residues long. As DNA, the CDR3 is TGTGCCAGCAGCGACCGGGACATCTCCTACGAGCAGTACTTC. Its translation is CASSDRDISYEQYF.

The gene calls are TRBV5-1 and TRBJ1-2; D remains unclear. With 5 bases removed from V and 7 bases from J, the gap between germline ends came to 9 bases. Germline V gene data show CDR1 as SGHRS and CDR2 as YFSETQ. This CDR3 is built from 11 residues. CDR3 amino acids: CASRRDSGYTF. The CDR3 nucleotides are TGCGCCAGCAGACGGGATTCTGGCTACACCTTC.

Only a few counts were recorded for this clone. CDR3 DNA: TGTGCCAGCAGCTTAGCGGGGCCAAACACAGATACGCAGTATTTT. Translated: CASSLAGPNTDTQYF. The chain joins TRBV7-9 to TRBJ2-3; a weak D match, TRBD1 (5 bases). Germline V gene data show CDR1 as SEHNR and CDR2 as FQNEAQ (reference sequence). V dropped 0 bases and J dropped 2 bases, with 9 bases sitting between them. This CDR3 contains 15 residues.

The V call is TRBV6-5, the J call TRBJ1-1, with a tentative D call TRBD1 (6 bases). The CDR3 length is 15 residues. V was trimmed by 1 base and J by 3 bases, leaving 12 bases between them. Germline lookup yields CDR1 MNHEY and CDR2 SVGAGI. The CDR3 loop is CASSYWAGAHTEAFF. The DNA for the CDR3 is TGTGCCAGCAGTTACTGGGCGGGGGCTCACACTGAAGCTTTCTTT.

This clone was observed a few times. V is TRBV5-1 and J is TRBJ1-1, with D uncertain. Germline loops: CDR1 SGHRS, CDR2 YFSETQ. Trimming removed 0 bases at V and 4 bases at J, with 16 bases between. This CDR3 spans 16 amino acids. This CDR3 reads CASSLEKGGWGTEAFF. DNA of the CDR3: TGCGCCAGCAGCTTGGAGAAGGGAGGATGGGGCACTGAAGCTTTCTTT.

This chain joins TRBV5-4 and TRBJ2-7; possible D gene TRBD1, 6 bases. Per the germline V gene, CDR1 is SGHNT and CDR2 is YYREEE (reference sequence). The CDR3 totals 12 residues. Trimming removed 4 bases from V and 3 bases from J, with 8 bases in between. CDR3 coding DNA: TGTGCCAGCAGCCGGGACATCTACGAGCAGTACTTC. This gives the protein CASSRDIYEQYF.

This chain connects TRBV18 to TRBJ1-1, with TRBD1 identical over 7 bases. Germline V lookup: CDR1 KGHSH, CDR2 LQKENI. V lost 2 bases and J lost 1; bases outside the gene matches: 4. The CDR3 runs to 15 residues. The CDR3 nucleotides are TGTGCCAGCTCACCAAGGGGGCTCGAGAACACTGAAGCTTTCTTT. This codes for CASSPRGLENTEAFF.

This chain links TRBV4-1 with TRBJ2-7; possibly TRBD1 for D (6 bases). Germline V gives CDR1 MGHRA, CDR2 YSYEKL. This CDR3 spans 15 amino acids. V lost 1 base and J lost 4, with 14 bases in between. Here the CDR3 reads CASSQAWDNLYEQYF. The CDR3 DNA follows: TGCGCCAGCAGCCAAGCATGGGACAACCTTTACGAGCAGTACTTC.

V is TRBV7-3 and J is TRBJ2-1; 12 bases match TRBD2. The germline gives CDR1 SGHTA, CDR2 FQGTGA. This CDR3 has 18 residues. V lost 1 base, J lost 2 bases, and 6 bases stayed unmatched. CDR3 coding DNA: TGTGCCAGCAGCTTAAAACCGAGGACTAGCGGGGCCTACAATGAGCAGTTCTTC. As protein: CASSLKPRTSGAYNEQFF.

The rearrangement links TRBV4-3 to TRBJ1-1; no clear D. Trimming stripped 4 bases from V and 3 bases from J, with 6 bases between. This CDR3 is built from 12 residues. CDR1 is LGHNA and CDR2 is YSLEER in the germline V gene. The CDR3 sequence: CASSRGDTEAFF. The DNA for the CDR3 is TGCGCCAGCAGCCGAGGAGACACTGAAGCTTTCTTT.

This clone was counted only a few times. V and J are TRBV14 and TRBJ2-7; 9 bases line up with TRBD1. The CDR3 runs to 15 residues. V lost 4 bases, J lost 1 base, and 5 bases stayed unmatched. Germline lookup yields CDR1 SGHDN and CDR2 FVKESK. CDR3 amino acids: CASSLGQGISYEQYF. CDR3 nucleotides: TGTGCCAGCAGCCTGGGACAGGGAATTTCCTACGAGCAGTACTTC.

This clone showed up just a few times. The chain combines TRBV5-1 with TRBJ2-7, with 10 bases lining up with TRBD1. Germline values: CDR1 SGHRS, CDR2 YFSETQ. The CDR3 runs 15 residues. With 4 bases clipped from V and 0 bases from J, the junction kept 4 bases outside the gene matches. The CDR3 reads CASSLGTGASYEQYF. DNA of the CDR3: TGCGCCAGCAGCCTAGGGACAGGGGCCTCCTACGAGCAGTACTTC.

This chain connects TRBV27 to TRBJ1-1; possible D gene TRBD1, 5 bases. CDR1 is MNHEY, CDR2 SMNVEV, per germline (reference sequence). V was pared by 4 bases and J by 0 bases, with 12 bases between. CDR3 length: 15 amino acids. The CDR3 DNA sequence: TGTGCCAGCAGTTATCAGGGCAGCATGAACACTGAAGCTTTCTTT. This encodes CASSYQGSMNTEAFF.

The chain has TRBV21-1 and TRBJ2-7; the DNA was not used to check the table's D call, TRBD1. TRBV21-1 has pseudogene status. CDR3 length: 14 residues. As DNA, the CDR3 is TGTGCCAGCAGCAAAATCGCGGGACAGAGCGAGCAGTACTTC. Translating gives CASSKIAGQSEQYF.

This clone has only a few counts. The chain recombines TRBV5-4 with TRBJ2-2; D may be TRBD2 (6 bases). Germline CDR1 is SGHNT and CDR2 is YYREEE (reference sequence). This CDR3 is built from 15 residues. V lost 2 bases and J 7 bases, leaving 15 bases between the germline ends. The CDR3: CASSFQGGSDGELFF. In nucleotides, the CDR3 is TGTGCCAGCAGCTTCCAGGGAGGTTCGGACGGGGAGCTGTTTTTT.

This clone was observed a single time. The chain has TRBV7-6 and TRBJ2-3; 9 nucleotides agree with TRBD2. The CDR3 runs 16 residues. J was trimmed by 4 bases and V by 0 bases; bases with no gene match: 5. Germline V gives CDR1 SGHVS, CDR2 FNYEAQ. The CDR3, as DNA: TGTGCCAGCAGCTTAGCGGTTAGCGGGGGAGCAGATACGCAGTATTTT. This encodes CASSLAVSGGADTQYF. Based on the CDR3 plus reference TRBV7-6 and TRBJ2-3, the full variable domain is GAGVSQSPRYKVTKRGQDVALRCDPISGHVSLYWYRQALGQGPEFLTYFNYEAQQDKSGLPNDRFSAERPEGSISTLTIQRTEQRDSAMYRCASSLAVSGGADTQYFGPGTRLTVL.

The genes are TRBV5-1 and TRBJ2-1; 9 bases match TRBD2. Germline V lookup: CDR1 SGHRS, CDR2 YFSETQ. The CDR3 loop spans 17 amino acids. After removal of 2 bases from V and 8 bases from J, the junction contained 14 bases not matched to a gene. Here the CDR3 reads CASSLGAIAGVGDEQFF. For the CDR3, the DNA is TGCGCCAGCAGCTTAGGGGCGATAGCGGGGGTGGGGGATGAGCAGTTCTTC.

This clone turned up a few times. This rearrangement joins TRBV30 to TRBJ2-5; TRBD2 agrees at 11 bases. This CDR3 spans 15 amino acids. The V segment lost 5 bases and the J segment 5 bases; nucleotides outside the gene matches: 10. The germline V gene encodes CDR1 GTSNPN and CDR2 SVGIG (reference sequence). The CDR3 loop reads CAWDYSGGAGETQYF. CDR3 DNA sequence: TGTGCCTGGGATTATAGCGGGGGGGCGGGGGAGACCCAGTACTTC. Combining the CDR3 with reference TRBV30 and TRBJ2-5 gives the whole variable domain SQTIHQWPATLVQPVGSPLSLECTVEGTSNPNLYWYRQAAGRGLQLLFYSVGIGQISSEVPQNLSASRPQDRQFILSSKKLLLSDSGFYLCAWDYSGGAGETQYFGPGTRLLVL.

This clone was seen once. This sequence joins TRBV10-3 and TRBJ2-2, with D maybe TRBD1 (6 bases). V dropped 0 bases and J dropped 3 bases, with 8 bases sitting between them. Germline CDR1 reads ENHRY; CDR2 reads SYGVKD. CDR3 size: 15 residues. The CDR3 loop is CAISESGQHTGELFF. CDR3 bases: TGTGCCATCAGTGAGTCGGGACAACACACCGGGGAGCTGTTTTTT.

This rearrangement joins TRBV29-1 to TRBJ1-2; possible D gene TRBD1, 6 bases. CDR3 length: 12 residues. Deletions cut 6 bases from V and 6 bases from J, with 14 bases between. Germline V CDR1 and CDR2: SQVTM, ANQGSEA. CDR3 in DNA: TGCAGCGTGTCGAGGGGGTTAGATGGCTACACCTTC. Residues: CSVSRGLDGYTF.

The chain links TRBV5-1 to TRBJ2-7; 8 nucleotides line up with TRBD1. With 3 bases clipped from V and 3 bases from J, the junction kept 5 bases outside the gene matches. The CDR3 is 14 residues long. CDR1 is SGHRS, CDR2 YFSETQ, per germline. CDR3 in amino acids: CASSSGQAYYEQYF. CDR3 nucleotides: TGCGCCAGCAGCTCGGGACAGGCTTACTACGAGCAGTACTTC. Variable domain in full (rest from reference TRBV5-1 and TRBJ2-7): KAGVTQTPRYLIKTRGQQVTLSCSPISGHRSVSWYQQTPGQGLQFLFEYFSETQRNKGNFPGRFSGRQFSNSRSEMNVSTLELGDSALYLCASSSGQAYYEQYFGPGTRLTVT.

Regarding this clone: This specimen includes other DNA sequences encoding the same CDR3. V gene TRBV6-5 combines with J gene TRBJ2-7, with 10 bases identical to TRBD1. Unmatched junction bases numbered 1, after V lost 3 bases and J lost 2 bases. CDR3 length equals 14 residues. Germline-derived CDR1 and CDR2 are MNHEY and SVGAGI. This CDR3 reads CASSYGTGAYEQYF. The CDR3 DNA is TGTGCCAGCAGTTATGGGACAGGGGCCTACGAGCAGTACTTC.

J is TRBJ1-3 and V is TRBV4-1, with a weak D call TRBD1 (5 bases). The CDR3 covers 15 residues. Trimming pared 1 base from V and 5 bases from J, leaving 12 bases between. Germline CDR1 is MGHRA and CDR2 is YSYEKL. The CDR3 nucleotides are TGCGCCAGCAGCCAAGTTAGCGGGGGGAGAAACACCATATATTTT. Its translation is CASSQVSGGRNTIYF.

This clone was observed once. The chain couples TRBV5-1 to TRBJ2-3, with D perhaps matching TRBD2 (5 bases). The length of the CDR3 is 15 residues. Per germline, CDR1 SGHRS and CDR2 YFSETQ. Deletions cut 0 bases from V and 3 bases from J, with 11 bases between. CDR3 sequence: CASSLEGSLTDTQYF. The CDR3 DNA reads as TGCGCCAGCAGCTTGGAAGGGAGTTTAACAGATACGCAGTATTTT.